A selection of T cell receptor beta chains follows, all from one sample in a study of CD8+ T cells in alopecia areata. Only in-frame clones appear in the TCRdb table, and some are missing; sequencing was by immunoSEQ multiplex PCR. Here the sample spans 7,000 to 9,500 clones, about 60% being singletons. Source: skin, taken at week 0. These receptors originate from a human donor with alopecia areata. CDR3s include the opening cysteine and the closing phenylalanine or tryptophan. Fields, in order: V gene, J gene, clone size, D gene, CDR3 protein, CDR3 DNA. D genes are given only for firm matches. Expanded clones are given a class, and other clones once, few, many or no size at all.

TRBV18	TRBJ1-4	-	-	CASSPGLTNEKLFF	TGTGCCAGCTCACCAGGGCTAACTAATGAAAAACTGTTTTTT
TRBV7-1	TRBJ2-7	few	-	CASSPGPPVASEQYF	TGTGCCAGCAGCCCCGGACCCCCGGTGGCCTCCGAGCAGTACTTC
TRBV11-3	TRBJ2-2	-	-	CASSSTVTGELFF	TGTGCCAGCAGCTCTACGGTGACCGGGGAGCTGTTTTTT
TRBV6-1	TRBJ2-2	-	-	CASRGLGTGELFF	TGTGCCAGCAGGGGGCTGGGGACCGGGGAGCTGTTTTTT
TRBV5-5	TRBJ2-1	-	TRBD1	CASSFEDRGYNEQFF	TGTGCCAGCAGCTTTGAGGACAGGGGCTACAATGAGCAGTTCTTC
TRBV14	TRBJ1-1	-	-	CASSQDRGVSGTEAFF	TGTGCCAGCAGCCAAGATCGAGGGGTCTCGGGCACTGAAGCTTTCTTT
TRBV30	TRBJ2-7	few	-	CAWSVGGYEQYF	TGTGCCTGGAGTGTAGGTGGGTACGAGCAGTACTTC
TRBV9	TRBJ2-1	-	-	CASGAYNEQFF	TGTGCCAGCGGAGCTTACAATGAGCAGTTCTTC
TRBV6-1	TRBJ2-3	-	-	CATGTRTDTQYF	TGTGCCACCGGGACGCGCACAGATACGCAGTATTTT
TRBV19	TRBJ2-1	few	TRBD2	CASSITSGTYNEQFF	TGTGCCAGTAGTATAACTAGCGGGACCTACAATGAGCAGTTCTTC
TRBV4-3	TRBJ2-3	-	TRBD1	CASSPAGTGSSGLQYF	TGCGCCAGCAGCCCGGCCGGGACAGGGAGTTCGGGGCTGCAGTATTTT
TRBV30	TRBJ1-1	few	-	CAWSVFQGGNTEAFF	TGTGCCTGGAGTGTATTTCAGGGAGGGAACACTGAAGCTTTCTTT
TRBV11-2	TRBJ2-7	-	-	CASSLRSYEQYF	TGTGCCAGCAGCTTACGAAGTTACGAGCAGTACTTC
TRBV29-1	TRBJ2-1	large	-	CSVTSPGGGSRTSYNEQFF	TGCAGCGTTACGTCCCCAGGGGGGGGTTCTCGGACATCCTACAATGAGCAGTTCTTC
TRBV10-3	TRBJ2-3	once	TRBD2	CAISLSSTSGIADTQYF	TGTGCCATCAGCCTAAGCTCTACTAGCGGGATTGCAGATACGCAGTATTTT
TRBV9	TRBJ2-2	-	TRBD2	CASSDREGANTGELFF	TGTGCCAGCAGCGACCGGGAGGGCGCGAACACCGGGGAGCTGTTTTTT
TRBV15	TRBJ2-7	once	-	CATSRDGRGSYEQYF	TGTGCCACCAGCAGAGATGGGCGGGGATCCTACGAGCAGTACTTC
TRBV11-1	TRBJ2-3	-	-	CASTLSTDLQYF	TGTGCCAGCACCCTGTCTACCGACCTGCAGTATTTT
TRBV7-3	TRBJ2-1	few	-	CASSLTPSGANEQFF	TGTGCCAGCAGCTTAACTCCTAGTGGTGCCAATGAGCAGTTCTTC
TRBV6-5	TRBJ2-7	few	TRBD2	CASSYLAGGHEQYF	TGTGCCAGCAGTTACCTCGCGGGAGGCCACGAGCAGTACTTC
TRBV29-1	TRBJ2-1	-	TRBD2	CSVPGLGAYNEQFF	TGCAGCGTCCCGGGACTAGGTGCGTACAATGAGCAGTTCTTC
TRBV5-1	TRBJ1-3	large	-	CASSGGGSGNTIYF	TGCGCCAGCAGCGGCGGGGGTTCTGGAAACACCATATATTTT
TRBV6-1	TRBJ1-1	-	TRBD1	CASSPQGTGGTEAFF	TGTGCCAGCAGCCCTCAAGGGACAGGGGGCACTGAAGCTTTCTTT
TRBV7-9	TRBJ1-1	few	-	CASSLAQGLNTEAFF	TGTGCCAGCAGCTTAGCCCAGGGGTTGAACACTGAAGCTTTCTTT
TRBV20-1	TRBJ2-1	-	-	CSATQGFEQFF	TGCAGTGCTACTCAGGGATTTGAGCAGTTCTTC
TRBV6-5	TRBJ1-3	-	-	CASSYKGREGNTIYF	TGTGCCAGCAGTTACAAGGGGAGGGAAGGAAACACCATATATTTT
TRBV9	TRBJ2-1	few	TRBD2	CASSLTSGDYNEQFF	TGTGCCAGCAGCTTGACTAGCGGAGACTACAATGAGCAGTTCTTC
TRBV9	TRBJ2-1	-	TRBD1	CASSVEGRGLVNEQFF	TGTGCCAGCAGCGTAGAGGGCAGGGGGCTTGTCAATGAGCAGTTCTTC
TRBV19	TRBJ2-7	-	-	CASSMVDRIAEQYF	TGTGCCAGTAGTATGGTTGACAGGATAGCCGAGCAGTACTTC
TRBV6-1	TRBJ1-5	-	-	CASSVGGNQPQHF	TGTGCCAGCAGTGTCGGAGGCAATCAGCCCCAGCATTTT
TRBV5-1	TRBJ1-4	-	-	CASSLEGRGEKLFF	TGCGCCAGCAGCTTGGAGGGGCGGGGAGAAAAACTGTTTTTT
TRBV6-5	TRBJ2-3	-	-	CASSEGTDTQYF	TGTGCCAGCAGTGAAGGGACAGATACGCAGTATTTT
TRBV4-1	TRBJ2-1	few	-	CASSHPGGKGEQFF	TGCGCCAGCAGCCACCCCGGTGGGAAAGGTGAGCAGTTCTTC
TRBV6-5	TRBJ2-7	-	TRBD2	CASNTLAGESEQYF	TGTGCCAGCAATACACTAGCGGGAGAAAGCGAGCAGTACTTC
TRBV29-1	TRBJ1-1	-	TRBD1	CSVDWTGVNTEAFF	TGCAGCGTTGACTGGACAGGGGTGAACACTGAAGCTTTCTTT
TRBV7-8	TRBJ2-7	-	-	CASSRRAPSGTTYEQYF	TGTGCCAGCAGCCGGAGAGCACCCAGCGGGACAACCTACGAGCAGTACTTC
TRBV4-2	TRBJ2-7	-	-	CASSQDPGTDVGAYEQYF	TGTGCCAGCAGCCAAGATCCTGGGACCGACGTTGGGGCCTACGAGCAGTACTTC
TRBV15	TRBJ2-4	-	TRBD1	CATSGDRGMDIQYF	TGTGCCACCAGCGGAGACAGGGGTATGGACATTCAGTACTTC
TRBV19	TRBJ1-2	-	-	CASISATGYTF	TGTGCCAGTATCTCGGCTACTGGCTACACCTTC
TRBV5-1	TRBJ1-1	once	-	CASSGNGEAFF	TGCGCCAGCAGCGGGAACGGTGAAGCTTTCTTT
TRBV27	TRBJ1-2	-	-	CASSSLGGRIYGYTF	TGTGCCAGCAGCTCCCTGGGGGGACGGATTTATGGCTACACCTTC
TRBV27	TRBJ2-7	-	TRBD2	CASSQILAGGFYEQYF	TGTGCCAGCAGTCAAATTCTAGCGGGAGGCTTCTACGAGCAGTACTTC
TRBV6-6	TRBJ2-7	-	-	CASSAKTGSYEQYF	TGTGCCAGCAGTGCAAAGACAGGCTCCTACGAGCAGTACTTC
TRBV6-5	TRBJ1-1	-	-	CASSKRNTEAFF	TGTGCCAGCAGTAAAAGGAACACTGAAGCTTTCTTT
TRBV7-2	TRBJ2-7	-	-	CASSLATIYEQYF	TGTGCCAGCAGCTTAGCAACAATCTACGAGCAGTACTTC
TRBV5-1	TRBJ2-5	-	TRBD2	CASSLEGLAGGRETQYF	TGCGCCAGCAGCTTGGAGGGACTAGCGGGAGGCCGGGAGACCCAGTACTTC